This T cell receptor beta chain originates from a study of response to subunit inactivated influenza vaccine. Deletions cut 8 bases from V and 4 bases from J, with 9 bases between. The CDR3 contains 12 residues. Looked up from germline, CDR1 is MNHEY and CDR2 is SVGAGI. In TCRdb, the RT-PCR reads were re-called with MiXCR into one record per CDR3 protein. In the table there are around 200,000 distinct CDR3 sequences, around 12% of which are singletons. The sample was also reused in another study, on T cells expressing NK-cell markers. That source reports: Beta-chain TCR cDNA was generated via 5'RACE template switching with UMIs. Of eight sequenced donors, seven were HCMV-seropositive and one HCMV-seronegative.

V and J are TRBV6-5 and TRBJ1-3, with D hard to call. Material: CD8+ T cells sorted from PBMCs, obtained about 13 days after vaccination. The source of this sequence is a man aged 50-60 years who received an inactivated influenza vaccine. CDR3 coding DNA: TGTGCCAGCCGCTTATTAGGAAACACCATATATTTT. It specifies CASRLLGNTIYF.